The sequence of this T cell receptor beta chain was determined in a study of STAT3 mutations in large granular lymphocyte leukemia (dated by TCRdb to the late 2010s). Concerning the study at large: Canonical activating STAT3 mutations were detected in roughly half of the longitudinally sequenced T-LGLL patients. A couple of patients with natural killer LGL leukemia were also sequenced longitudinally as controls within the study. Patients with T-cell large granular lymphocyte leukemia underwent serial deep sequencing of TCRbeta CDR3 and STAT3 to reconstruct clonal hierarchy and dynamics. On average, sequencing was done at more than 3.5 time points per patient, with the number of samplings ranging from 2 to 8. From an initial cohort of 200 to 250 LGL patients, 20 or so representative T-LGLL cases were picked for longitudinal TCRbeta and STAT3 sequencing. Over half of the T-LGLL patients were given one or more immunosuppressive therapy regimens, and 30% to 45% of the treated patients had a hematologic response. Broad study findings and their caveats: At least one immunodominant TCRbeta clonotype was identified in every T-LGLL patient, and multiple immunodominant subclonotypes were identified in about half of the T-LGLL patients. In 6 of 18 patients, TCR clonotype switching occurred after therapy, and every newly emerging clone was STAT3 wild type. Because no samples were available when a clone first appeared, clonal expansion had to be inferred from samplings taken at other points. Because codominant clonotypes persisted in some patients, a small but highly pathogenic clone may have been missed. Linking therapy response to changes in TCR clonal burden was complicated by variable intervals between samplings and by differing treatment regimens. The burden of the dominant TCR clone was higher than the STAT3 mutant burden in several patients, which suggests that the STAT3 mutation arose secondarily inside a clone that had already expanded.

Looking up the germline V gene (reference sequence) yields CDR1 SGHNT and CDR2 YYREEE. The CDR3 contains 14 residues, cysteine and phenylalanine counted. The only DNA kept is the CDR3, 42 bases in frame from the first base. The trim is 0 bases for V and 0 bases for J, with a gap of 4 bases between the germline ends. The count of this clone is one. Its antigen remains undetermined. Qualities for individual bases were not recorded, and no much larger clone is one base off. TCRbeta libraries were sequenced on an Illumina MiSeq, averaging roughly 41,000 productive templates per sample. Multiplex PCR amplification was used to generate TCRbeta CDR3 libraries with the immunoSEQ assay. As for the original processing: Repertoire diversity was calculated as previously defined, and values close to 0 indicated extremely monoclonal samples. As stored in TCRdb, this immuneACCESS dataset retains in-frame rearrangements with V and J assigned. A fraction of the clones does not appear; measured against another copy, unresolved V genes explain less than half of the discrepancy, and the remainder lacks a known reason. V and J calls and clone size are copied from that table; D and trimming were computed from the DNA. For this sample the table gives about 42,000 clones, of which about 81% were detected only once. 0.43% of the sample is held by the ten biggest clonotypes.

DNA was extracted from blood mononuclear cells, with the same DNA used for both TCR and STAT3 sequencing. The TCR sequence derives from a human donor with T large granular lymphocyte leukemia. Some clones in this sample may be carry-over from other donors' samples. The rearrangement combines TRBV5-4 with TRBJ1-5, with the D segment identity uncertain. The sample taken for sequencing was PBMCs. The CDR3 loop reads CASSLGGSNQPQHF. The nucleotide sequence is TGTGCCAGCAGCTTGGGGGGTAGCAATCAGCCCCAGCATTTT.